The T cell receptor beta chain described here comes from a study of early stage breast cancer tumors. The overall study: ER+/PR+/HER2- status applied to about 70% of the 16 invasive breast tumors. Findings and caveats of the study: In about 90% of the 16 patients, blood comparison separated tumor from normal breast. Chain pairing and CD4, CD8 or FOXP3 expression were not captured.

Each sample had two DNA replicates, roughly 0.48 ug blood or 1.5 ug tissue. Assay: immunoSEQ multiplex PCR; the TCRdb copy retains only in-frame clones and omits some. This table has just over 70,000 clones, roughly 80% appearing once. Comments on this clone: Its target is unknown. At one end the junction does not follow the germline gene, possibly because of a read error.

This TCR derives from a person aged 55-75 years with breast cancer. The sequenced sample was blood.

CDR3 in amino acids: CASSVTGDTHF. The CDR3 DNA is TGTGCCAGCAGCGTGACAGGGGACACTCACTTC. The gene calls are TRBV5-4 and TRBJ1-2, with 8 bases matching TRBD1. The CDR3 totals 11 residues. Germline CDR1 is SGHNT and CDR2 is YYREEE (reference sequence).